This TCR beta chain is drawn from a study of STAT5B mutations in CD4+ large granular lymphocyte leukemia. Overall study context: Healthy donors showed HLA-associated enrichment of the CDR3 'QG' motif.

Clones were sequenced by immunoSEQ multiplex PCR, and TCRdb holds only the in-frame ones, with some missing. The table includes approximately 32,000 clones, approximately 88% detected once. General study findings and limits: Patient CD4-sorted repertoires looked more clonal than healthy CD4+ repertoires, even without putative leukemic clones. Compared with healthy controls (2/35), patient top clones favored TRBV06 (8/27). Approximately 25% of private leukemic clonotypes occurred rarely in other patients' non-leukemic repertoires.

The CDR3 has 15 amino acids. V was pared by 6 bases and J by 2 bases, with 14 bases between. Germline V lookup: CDR1 SQVTM, CDR2 ANQGSEA. Note on this clone: Antigen unknown.

This clonotype originated in a human donor in good health. Sequenced: CD4+ T cells from blood buffy coats. The chain recombines TRBV29-1 with TRBJ2-6, with a weak D call TRBD1 (6 bases). CDR3 protein: CSVGATQAGANVLTF. For the CDR3, the DNA is TGCAGCGTGGGGGCCACCCAAGCTGGGGCCAACGTCCTGACTTTC.